A selection of T cell receptor beta chains follows, all from one sample in a study of cytomegalovirus exposure and HLA in healthy donors. This table comes from immunoSEQ multiplex PCR, and its TCRdb copy is limited to in-frame clones, with some not included. The data show 75,000 to 95,000 clones, roughly 78% seen once. Source material: PBMCs. The receptors stem from a male donor in good health and CMV-seropositive. Each CDR3 is given with its conserved first and last residue. The order of the fields is D gene, V gene, J gene, clone size, CDR3 DNA, CDR3 protein. D genes are given only for firm matches. Size values are once, few and many counts, or a class for expanded clones, and some rows have none.

>NA|TRBV5-1|TRBJ2-3|NA
TGCGCCAGCAGCTTGGCAGGGCGGACCACAGATACGCAGTATTTT
CASSLAGRTTDTQYF
>NA|TRBV19|TRBJ2-3|NA
TGTGCCAGTAGTCCCGGAGCGACCGATACGCAGTATTTT
CASSPGATDTQYF
>TRBD1|TRBV27|TRBJ1-2|NA
TGTGCCAGCAGTAAACAGGGGAGCGGGGGTGGCTACACCTTC
CASSKQGSGGGYTF
>NA|TRBV7-9|TRBJ2-3|NA
TGTGCCAGCAGCCGGGACTCAGATACGCAGTATTTT
CASSRDSDTQYF
>NA|TRBV6-6|TRBJ2-6|NA
TGTGCCAGCAGTTTCGACAGCTCTGGGGCCAACGTCCTGACTTTC
CASSFDSSGANVLTF
>TRBD1|TRBV9|TRBJ1-1|NA
TGTGCCAGCAGCCGCACCGGGACAGGGGGGCCGGGAACTGAAGCTTTCTTT
CASSRTGTGGPGTEAFF
>NA|TRBV27|TRBJ2-7|once
TGTGCCAGCAGTTTATCTGAGGTTTACGAGCAGTACTTC
CASSLSEVYEQYF
>TRBD2|TRBV27|TRBJ2-1|NA
TGTGCCAGCAGTTTAGGAGGAGCGGGGAATGAGCAGTTCTTC
CASSLGGAGNEQFF
>NA|TRBV27|TRBJ2-7|NA
TGTGCCAGCAGTTTATTCGTCGGGGGCTACGAGCAGTACTTC
CASSLFVGGYEQYF
>TRBD1|TRBV19|TRBJ1-5|NA
TGTGCCAGTAGTGTAGGGACAGGTCAGCCCCAGCATTTT
CASSVGTGQPQHF
>NA|TRBV6-1|TRBJ2-3|once
TGTGCCAGCAGTGAACTAGGAGGGGCGAAAGATACGCAGTATTTT
CASSELGGAKDTQYF
>TRBD1|TRBV7-8|TRBJ2-7|NA
TGTGCCAGCAGCTTGAAGACACCGGGACAGTGGAACCACGAGCAGTACTTC
CASSLKTPGQWNHEQYF
>TRBD2|TRBV4-1|TRBJ2-5|NA
TGCGCCAGCAGCCAAGATCGAGCGCTAGCGGTGGGAGAGACCCAGTACTTC
CASSQDRALAVGETQYF
>NA|TRBV6-1|TRBJ1-1|NA
TGTGCCAGCAGTGAAACGGTACAGTACACTGAAGCTTTCTTT
CASSETVQYTEAFF
>TRBD2|TRBV4-1|TRBJ2-7|NA
TGCGCCAGCAGCCAAGCTGGGACTAGCGGAGTTAGCTCCTACGAGCAGTACTTC
CASSQAGTSGVSSYEQYF